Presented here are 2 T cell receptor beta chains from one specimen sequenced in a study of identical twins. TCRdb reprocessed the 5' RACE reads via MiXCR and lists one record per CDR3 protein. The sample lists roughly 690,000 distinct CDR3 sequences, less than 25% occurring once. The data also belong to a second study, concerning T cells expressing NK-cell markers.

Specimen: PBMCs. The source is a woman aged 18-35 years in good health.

Written as DNA, the CDR3 is TGTGCCAGCAGCTTCTCCAGAACTGAAGCTTTCTTT. Translated: CASSFSRTEAFF. This chain uses TRBV5-5 with TRBJ1-1, with D hard to call. This CDR3 spans 12 amino acids. Trimming took 2 bases from V and 5 from J, leaving 7 bases between them. The germline V gene has CDR1 SGHKS and CDR2 YYEKEE (reference sequence).

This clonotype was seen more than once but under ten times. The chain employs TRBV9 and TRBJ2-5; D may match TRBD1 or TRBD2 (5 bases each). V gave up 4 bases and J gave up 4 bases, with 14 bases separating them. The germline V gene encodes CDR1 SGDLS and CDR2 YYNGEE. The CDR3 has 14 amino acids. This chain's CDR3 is CASSIGTAGETQYF. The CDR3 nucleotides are TGTGCCAGCAGCATCGGGACGGCGGGAGAGACCCAGTACTTC.